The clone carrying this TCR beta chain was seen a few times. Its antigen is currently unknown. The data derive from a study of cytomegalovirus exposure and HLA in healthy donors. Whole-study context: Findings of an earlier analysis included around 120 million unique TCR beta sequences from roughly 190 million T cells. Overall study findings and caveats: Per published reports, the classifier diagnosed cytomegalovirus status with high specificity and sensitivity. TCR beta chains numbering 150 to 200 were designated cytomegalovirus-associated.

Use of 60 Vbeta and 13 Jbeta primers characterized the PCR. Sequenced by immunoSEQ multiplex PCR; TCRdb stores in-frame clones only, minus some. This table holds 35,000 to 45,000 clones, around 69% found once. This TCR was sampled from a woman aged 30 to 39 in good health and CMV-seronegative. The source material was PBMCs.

The CDR3 region has the DNA TGTGCCAGCAGTGAAGGCCGTAGAAATGGCGGGTTCACTGAAGCTTTCTTT. Its translation is CASSEGRRNGGFTEAFF. V gene TRBV2 combines with J gene TRBJ1-1; D remains ambiguous. Trimming removed 1 base at V and 4 bases at J, with 19 bases between. Germline CDR1 SNHLY, CDR2 FYNNEI. The CDR3 consists of 17 residues.